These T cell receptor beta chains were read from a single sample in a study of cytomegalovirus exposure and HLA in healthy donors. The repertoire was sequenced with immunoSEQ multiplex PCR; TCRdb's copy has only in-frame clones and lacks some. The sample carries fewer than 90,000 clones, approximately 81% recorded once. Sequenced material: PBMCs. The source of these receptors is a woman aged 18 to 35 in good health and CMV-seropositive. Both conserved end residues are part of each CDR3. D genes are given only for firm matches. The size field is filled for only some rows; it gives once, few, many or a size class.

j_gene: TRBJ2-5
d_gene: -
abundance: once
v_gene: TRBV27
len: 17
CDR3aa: CASSLSIPIVREETQYF
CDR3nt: TGTGCCAGCAGTTTATCGATCCCTATAGTACGGGAAGAGACCCAGTACTTC

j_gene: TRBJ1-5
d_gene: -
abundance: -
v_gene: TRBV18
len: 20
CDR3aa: CASSPVRSGNIATPGQPQHF
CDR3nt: TGTGCCAGCTCACCGGTTAGATCGGGGAACATAGCAACCCCAGGTCAGCCCCAGCATTTT

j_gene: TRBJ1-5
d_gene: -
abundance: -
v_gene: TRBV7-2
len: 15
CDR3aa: CASSLLYTSNQPQHF
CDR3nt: TGTGCCAGCAGCTTATTGTACACCAGCAATCAGCCCCAGCATTTT

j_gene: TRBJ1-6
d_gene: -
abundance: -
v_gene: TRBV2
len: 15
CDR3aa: CASSVDSTYNSPLHF
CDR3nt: TGTGCCAGCAGTGTAGACAGTACCTATAATTCACCCCTCCACTTT

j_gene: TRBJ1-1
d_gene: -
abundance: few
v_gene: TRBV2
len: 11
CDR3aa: CASRYNTEAFF
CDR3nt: TGTGCCAGCAGATATAACACTGAAGCTTTCTTT

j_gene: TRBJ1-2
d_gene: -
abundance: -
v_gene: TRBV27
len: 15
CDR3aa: CASSLSNQGIYGYTF
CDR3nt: TGTGCCAGCAGTTTATCGAATCAGGGGATCTATGGCTACACCTTC

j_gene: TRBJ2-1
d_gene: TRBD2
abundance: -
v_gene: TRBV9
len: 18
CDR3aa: CASSVAVGPAGGHNEQFF
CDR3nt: TGTGCCAGCAGCGTAGCGGTCGGTCCCGCGGGGGGCCACAATGAGCAGTTCTTC

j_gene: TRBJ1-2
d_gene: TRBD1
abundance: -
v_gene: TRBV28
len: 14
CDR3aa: CASSLQGGNYGYTF
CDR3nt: TGTGCCAGCAGCTTACAGGGGGGAAACTATGGCTACACCTTC

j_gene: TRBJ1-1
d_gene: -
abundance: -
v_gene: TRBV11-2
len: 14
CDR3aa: CASRNAGLYTEAFF
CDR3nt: TGTGCCAGCAGGAATGCGGGACTGTACACTGAAGCTTTCTTT

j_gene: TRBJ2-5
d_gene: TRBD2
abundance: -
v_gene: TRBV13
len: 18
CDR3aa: CASSFWTSGGRTQETQYF
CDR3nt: TGTGCCAGCAGCTTTTGGACTAGCGGGGGGCGGACACAAGAGACCCAGTACTTC

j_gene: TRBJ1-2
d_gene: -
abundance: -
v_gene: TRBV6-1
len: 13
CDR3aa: CASSEKEEYGYTF
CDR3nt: TGTGCCAGCAGTGAAAAGGAGGAGTATGGCTACACCTTC

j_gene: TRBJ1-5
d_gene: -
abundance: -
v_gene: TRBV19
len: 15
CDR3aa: CASELGASQAQPQHF
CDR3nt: TGTGCCAGTGAGTTGGGGGCGTCCCAGGCCCAGCCCCAGCATTTT

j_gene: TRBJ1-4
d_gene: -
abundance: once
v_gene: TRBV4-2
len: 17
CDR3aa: CASSQDQAGSTNEKLFF
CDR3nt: TGTGCCAGCAGCCAAGATCAGGCGGGCTCAACTAATGAAAAACTGTTTTTT

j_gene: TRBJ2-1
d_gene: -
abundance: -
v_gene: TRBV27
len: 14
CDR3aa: CASSLTSPHNEQFF
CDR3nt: TGTGCCAGCAGTTTAACCAGTCCCCACAATGAGCAGTTCTTC

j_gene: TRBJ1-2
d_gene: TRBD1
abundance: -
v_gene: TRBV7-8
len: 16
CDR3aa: CASNPRRTGAPMGYTF
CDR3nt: TGTGCCAGCAACCCCCGAAGGACAGGGGCCCCGATGGGCTACACCTTC

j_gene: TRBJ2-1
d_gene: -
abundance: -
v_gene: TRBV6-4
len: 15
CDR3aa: CASSERVQMWNEQFF
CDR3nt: TGTGCCAGCAGTGAGAGGGTACAGATGTGGAATGAGCAGTTCTTC

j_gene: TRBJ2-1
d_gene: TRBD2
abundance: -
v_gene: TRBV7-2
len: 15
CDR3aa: CASSFSSGVGNEQFF
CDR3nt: TGTGCCAGCAGCTTTAGTAGCGGGGTGGGGAATGAGCAGTTCTTC

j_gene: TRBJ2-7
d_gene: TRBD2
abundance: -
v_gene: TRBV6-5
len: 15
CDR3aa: CASSYDSLAGREQYF
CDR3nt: TGTGCCAGCAGTTACGATTCGCTAGCGGGGAGAGAGCAGTACTTC

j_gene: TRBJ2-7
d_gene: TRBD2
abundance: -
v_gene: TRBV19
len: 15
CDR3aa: CASSPQQFGGYEQYF
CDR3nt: TGTGCCAGTAGTCCTCAACAATTCGGGGGGTACGAGCAGTACTTC

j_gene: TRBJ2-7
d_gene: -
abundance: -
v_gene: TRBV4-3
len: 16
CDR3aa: CASSQDGRGPPREQYF
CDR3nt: TGCGCCAGCAGCCAAGATGGCAGGGGTCCACCTAGGGAGCAGTACTTC

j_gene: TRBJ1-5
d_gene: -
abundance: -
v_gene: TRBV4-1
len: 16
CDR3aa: CASSQDRGLANQPQHF
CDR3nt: TGCGCCAGCAGCCAAGATAGGGGGTTGGCGAATCAGCCCCAGCATTTT

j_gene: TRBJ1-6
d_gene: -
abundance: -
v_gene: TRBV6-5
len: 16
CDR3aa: CASSYFADSQNSPLHF
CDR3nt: TGTGCCAGCAGTTACTTTGCAGATTCGCAGAATTCACCCCTCCACTTT

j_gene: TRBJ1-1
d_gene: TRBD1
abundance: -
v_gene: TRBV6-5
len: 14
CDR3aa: CASSSGQRNTEAFF
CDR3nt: TGTGCCAGCAGTTCGGGACAGAGGAACACTGAAGCTTTCTTT

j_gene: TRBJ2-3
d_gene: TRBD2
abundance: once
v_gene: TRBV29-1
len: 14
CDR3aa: CSVEERRGTDTQYF
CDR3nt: TGCAGCGTTGAAGAACGGCGGGGGACAGATACGCAGTATTTT

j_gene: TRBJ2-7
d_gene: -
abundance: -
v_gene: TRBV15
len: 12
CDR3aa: CATSRTRGEQYF
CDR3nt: TGTGCCACCAGCAGAACCAGGGGTGAGCAGTACTTC

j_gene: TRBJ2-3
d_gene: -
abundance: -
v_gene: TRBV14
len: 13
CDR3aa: CASSRTGGDTQYF
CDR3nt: TGTGCCAGCAGCAGGACAGGAGGGGATACGCAGTATTTT

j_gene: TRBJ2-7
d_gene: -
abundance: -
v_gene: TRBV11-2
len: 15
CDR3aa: CASSFLRQGPYEQYF
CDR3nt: TGTGCCAGCAGCTTTCTTCGGCAGGGTCCGTACGAGCAGTACTTC

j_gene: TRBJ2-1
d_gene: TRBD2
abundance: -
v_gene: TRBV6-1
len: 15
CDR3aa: CASSEVTSGGNEQFF
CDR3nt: TGTGCCAGCAGTGAAGTCACTAGCGGGGGGAATGAGCAGTTCTTC

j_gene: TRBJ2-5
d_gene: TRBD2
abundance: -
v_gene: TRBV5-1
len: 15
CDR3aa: CASSLLAGGRETQYF
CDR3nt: TGCGCCAGCAGCTTACTAGCGGGGGGTCGGGAGACCCAGTACTTC

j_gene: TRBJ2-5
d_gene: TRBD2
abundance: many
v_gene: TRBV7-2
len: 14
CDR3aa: CASSPDGGAETQYF
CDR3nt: TGTGCCAGCAGCCCGGACGGGGGGGCTGAGACCCAGTACTTC

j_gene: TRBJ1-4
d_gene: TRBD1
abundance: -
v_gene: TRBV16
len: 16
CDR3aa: CASSQSTGRTNEKLFF
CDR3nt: TGTGCCAGCAGCCAATCGACAGGGCGAACTAATGAAAAACTGTTTTTT

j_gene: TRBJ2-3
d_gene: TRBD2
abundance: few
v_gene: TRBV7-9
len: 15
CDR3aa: CASSTLGLGLDTQYF
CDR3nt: TGTGCCAGCAGCACACTAGGACTAGGCCTAGATACGCAGTATTTT

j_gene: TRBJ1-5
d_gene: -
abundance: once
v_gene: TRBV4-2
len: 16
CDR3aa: CASSQGFRNSNQPQHF
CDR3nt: TGTGCCAGCAGCCAAGGTTTCAGAAATAGCAATCAGCCCCAGCATTTT

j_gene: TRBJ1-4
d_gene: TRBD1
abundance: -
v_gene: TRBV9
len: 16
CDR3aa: CASSTGQGAIREKLFF
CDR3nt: TGTGCCAGCAGCACAGGACAGGGGGCGATCCGTGAAAAACTGTTTTTT

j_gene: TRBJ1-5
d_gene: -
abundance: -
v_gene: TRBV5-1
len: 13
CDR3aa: CASSYGVGQPQHF
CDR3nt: TGCGCCAGCAGCTACGGGGTGGGTCAGCCCCAGCATTTT

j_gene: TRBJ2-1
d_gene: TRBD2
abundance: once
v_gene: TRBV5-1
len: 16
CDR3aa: CASSLEYRGGVDEQFF
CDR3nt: TGCGCCAGCAGCTTGGAATACCGGGGGGGAGTAGATGAGCAGTTCTTC

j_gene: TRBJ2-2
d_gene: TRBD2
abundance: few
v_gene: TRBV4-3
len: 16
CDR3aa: CASSQLTGGDTGELFF
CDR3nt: TGCGCCAGCAGCCAATTGACCGGGGGGGACACCGGGGAGCTGTTTTTT

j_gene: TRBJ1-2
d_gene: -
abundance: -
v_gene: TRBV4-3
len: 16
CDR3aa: CASSQEVASGPYGYTF
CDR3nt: TGCGCCAGCAGCCAGGAGGTAGCTTCCGGGCCCTATGGCTACACCTTC

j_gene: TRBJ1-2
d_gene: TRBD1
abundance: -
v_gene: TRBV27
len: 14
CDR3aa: CASSDRVGGYGYTF
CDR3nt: TGTGCCAGCAGTGACAGGGTAGGAGGCTATGGCTACACCTTC

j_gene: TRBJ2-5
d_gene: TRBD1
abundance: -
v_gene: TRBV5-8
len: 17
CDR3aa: CASSLHLFATGEQTQYF
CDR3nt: TGTGCCAGCAGCTTGCATCTTTTCGCGACAGGGGAACAGACCCAGTACTTC

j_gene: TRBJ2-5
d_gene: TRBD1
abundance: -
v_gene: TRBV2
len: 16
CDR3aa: CASSTGTGHYLETQYF
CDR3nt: TGTGCCAGCAGCACCGGGACAGGTCACTATCTCGAGACCCAGTACTTC

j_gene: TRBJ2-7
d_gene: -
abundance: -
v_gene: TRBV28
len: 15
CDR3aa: CASTLLWGTSYEQYF
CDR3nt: TGTGCCAGCACCCTACTGTGGGGGACAAGCTACGAGCAGTACTTC

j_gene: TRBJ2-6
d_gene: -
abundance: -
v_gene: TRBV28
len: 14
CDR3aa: CASSQHSGANVLTF
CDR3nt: TGTGCCAGCAGTCAACACTCTGGGGCCAACGTCCTGACTTTC

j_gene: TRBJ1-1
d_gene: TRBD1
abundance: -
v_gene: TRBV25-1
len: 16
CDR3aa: CASSPAPGQGATEAFF
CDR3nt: TGTGCCAGCAGCCCAGCCCCGGGACAGGGGGCCACTGAAGCTTTCTTT

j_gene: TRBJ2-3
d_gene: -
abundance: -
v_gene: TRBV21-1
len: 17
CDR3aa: CASSKVPSGGATDTQYF
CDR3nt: TGTGCCAGCAGCAAAGTGCCCAGCGGGGGTGCGACAGATACGCAGTATTTT

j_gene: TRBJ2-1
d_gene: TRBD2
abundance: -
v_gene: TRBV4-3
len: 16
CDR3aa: CASSQVTTGGRNEQFF
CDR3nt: TGCGCCAGCAGCCAAGTCACGACGGGGGGGAGAAATGAGCAGTTCTTC

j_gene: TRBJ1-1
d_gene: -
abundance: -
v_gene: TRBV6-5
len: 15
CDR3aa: CASSYRRGGNTEAFF
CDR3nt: TGTGCCAGCAGTTACAGGCGGGGTGGTAACACTGAAGCTTTCTTT

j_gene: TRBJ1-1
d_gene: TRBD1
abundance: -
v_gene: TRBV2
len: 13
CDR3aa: CASRGQGGTEAFF
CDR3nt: TGTGCCAGCAGGGGACAGGGCGGCACTGAAGCTTTCTTT

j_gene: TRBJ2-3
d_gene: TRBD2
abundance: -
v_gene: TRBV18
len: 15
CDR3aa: CASSPLAGDTDTQYF
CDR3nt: TGTGCCAGCTCACCACTAGCGGGGGACACAGATACGCAGTATTTT

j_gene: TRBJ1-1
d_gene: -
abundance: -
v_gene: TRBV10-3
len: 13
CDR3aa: CAICREPNTEAFF
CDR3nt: TGTGCCATCTGTCGGGAGCCGAACACTGAAGCTTTCTTT

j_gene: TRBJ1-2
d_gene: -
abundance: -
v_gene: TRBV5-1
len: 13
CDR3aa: CASSLDGFYGYTF
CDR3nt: TGCGCCAGCAGCCTGGACGGGTTCTATGGCTACACCTTC

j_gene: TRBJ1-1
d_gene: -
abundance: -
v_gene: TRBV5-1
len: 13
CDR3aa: CASSRGGEGMAFF
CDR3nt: TGCGCCAGCAGCAGGGGGGGTGAGGGAATGGCTTTCTTT

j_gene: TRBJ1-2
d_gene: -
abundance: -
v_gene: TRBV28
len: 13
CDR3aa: CASSLQGVRGYTF
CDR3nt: TGTGCCAGCAGTTTACAGGGTGTGAGGGGCTACACCTTC

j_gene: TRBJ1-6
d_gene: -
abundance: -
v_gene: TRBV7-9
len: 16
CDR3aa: CASSSGGGVYNSPLHF
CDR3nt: TGTGCCAGCAGCTCTGGAGGTGGGGTTTACAATTCACCCCTCCACTTT

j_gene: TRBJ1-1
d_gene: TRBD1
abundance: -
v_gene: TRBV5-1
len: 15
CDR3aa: CASSERPGTGDSSFF
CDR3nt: TGCGCCAGCAGCGAGAGGCCCGGGACAGGTGATTCGTCTTTCTTT